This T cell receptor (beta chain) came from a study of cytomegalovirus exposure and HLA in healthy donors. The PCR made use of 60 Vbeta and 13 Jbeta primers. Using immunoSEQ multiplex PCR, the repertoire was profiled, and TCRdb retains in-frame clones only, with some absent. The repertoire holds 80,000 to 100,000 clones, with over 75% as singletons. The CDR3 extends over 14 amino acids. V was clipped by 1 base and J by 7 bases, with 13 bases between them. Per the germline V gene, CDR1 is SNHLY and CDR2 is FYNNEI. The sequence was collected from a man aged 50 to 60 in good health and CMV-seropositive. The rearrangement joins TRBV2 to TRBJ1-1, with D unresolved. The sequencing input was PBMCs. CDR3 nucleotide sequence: TGTGCCAGCAGTGAAGGAAAATATTACTATGAAGCTTTCTTT. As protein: CASSEGKYYYEAFF.